This TCR beta chain was sequenced for a study of beta chain features in type 1 diabetes. For this clone: Its target is unknown.

With 4 bases removed from V and 3 bases from J, the gap between germline ends came to 14 bases. The CDR3 extends over 14 amino acids. Germline CDR1 and CDR2: SGHDT and YYEEEE. Study findings and constraints: Naive, central memory and Treg TCRB repertoires seemed to resemble each other more closely in patients than they did in healthy donors. More deletions and fewer insertions at VDJ junctions were found in patients with type 1 diabetes.

Sorted populations were all over 98% pure. Reverse transcription of all isolated RNA meant that expressed TCRB transcripts were sequenced. The table came from immunoSEQ multiplex PCR; TCRdb's copy has only in-frame clones and leaves some out. The table shows 850,000 to 900,000 clones, with 17% occurring only once. This clonotype originated in a woman between 18 and 29 years old in good health. The sample comprised naive CD4+ T cells from blood. The J gene is TRBJ2-7, the V gene TRBV5-6; a weak D match, TRBD2 (7 bases). In nucleotides, the CDR3 is TGTGCCAGCAGCCCCGGACTAGGGGGCTACGAGCAGTACTTC. Protein product: CASSPGLGGYEQYF.